This TCR beta chain is from a study of vaccination and CD4 T cells after COVID-19. Treatment here: roughly nine-day PBMC culture with coronavirus spike peptide pools or control peptides (ViraFEST assay). CDR1 is SGHTA, CDR2 FQGTGA, per germline. V was pared by 2 bases and J by 6 bases, with 4 bases of the junction left unmatched. This CDR3 has 15 residues. For this clonotype: Its antigen is undetermined.

CD4+ T cells that had been cultured provided DNA sequenced with the Oncomine TCR Beta short-read assay. TCRdb analysed the PCR reads with MiXCR anew, one entry per CDR3 protein. In the table there are more than 8,000 distinct CDR3 sequences, around 49% of which are singletons. The V call is TRBV7-3, the J call TRBJ2-2, with 9 bases matching TRBD1. The sequence was collected from a human donor who had recovered from COVID-19. Sequencing used CD4+ T cells from blood, cultured in vitro. CDR3 loop: CASSLDRGSAGELFF. The CDR3 DNA reads TGTGCCAGCAGCTTAGACAGGGGGTCCGCCGGGGAGCTGTTTTTT.